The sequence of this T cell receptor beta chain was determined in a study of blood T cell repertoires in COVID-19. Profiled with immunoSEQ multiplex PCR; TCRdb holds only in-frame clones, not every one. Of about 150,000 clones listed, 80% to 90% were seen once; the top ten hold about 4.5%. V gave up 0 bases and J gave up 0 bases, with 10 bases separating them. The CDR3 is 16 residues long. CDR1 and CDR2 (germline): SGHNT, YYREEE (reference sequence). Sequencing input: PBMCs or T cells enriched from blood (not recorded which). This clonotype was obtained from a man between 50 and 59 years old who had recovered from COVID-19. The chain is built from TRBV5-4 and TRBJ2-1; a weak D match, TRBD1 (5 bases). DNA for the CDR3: TGTGCCAGCAGCTTGGCCGCGACAGTCTCCTACAATGAGCAGTTCTTC. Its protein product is CASSLAATVSYNEQFF.